This is a list of T cell receptor beta chains from one sample in a study of Ad26.COV2.S vaccination and SARS-CoV-2 variants. Using immunoSEQ multiplex PCR, the repertoire was profiled, and TCRdb retains in-frame clones only, with some absent. The table has 300,000 to 350,000 clones, 86% seen once; the top ten hold around 10%. Sequences were derived from peripheral blood, sampled in a trial of Ad26.COV2.S vaccine versus placebo. The receptors were gathered from a person between 18 and 59 years old who received the Ad26.COV2.S COVID-19 vaccine or a placebo. Both conserved end residues are part of each CDR3. A D gene is named only where the DNA matches it firmly. Clone size appears in some rows only: once, few, many, or a class for an expanded clone.

clone size: -; J gene: TRBJ2-7; V gene: TRBV29-1; D gene: TRBD1; CDR3 protein: CSVADRRYYEQYF; CDR3 DNA: TGCAGCGTCGCGGACAGGAGATACTACGAGCAGTACTTC
clone size: -; J gene: TRBJ2-7; V gene: TRBV11-2; D gene: TRBD1; CDR3 protein: CASSLAGQGSEQYF; CDR3 DNA: TGTGCCAGCAGCTTAGCGGGACAGGGGAGTGAGCAGTACTTC
clone size: medium-sized; J gene: TRBJ2-7; V gene: TRBV4-3; D gene: -; CDR3 protein: CASSQDLPQRTTIYEQYF; CDR3 DNA: TGCGCCAGCAGCCAAGATCTTCCGCAGAGGACAACCATCTACGAGCAGTACTTC
clone size: -; J gene: TRBJ2-7; V gene: TRBV2; D gene: -; CDR3 protein: CASSGGQRYEQYF; CDR3 DNA: TGTGCCAGCAGCGGTGGACAGCGCTACGAGCAGTACTTC
clone size: -; J gene: TRBJ1-2; V gene: TRBV23-1; D gene: TRBD1; CDR3 protein: CASSHPPDRVNDGYTF; CDR3 DNA: TGCGCCAGCAGTCATCCTCCCGACAGGGTGAACGATGGCTACACCTTC
clone size: -; J gene: TRBJ2-7; V gene: TRBV5-6; D gene: TRBD1; CDR3 protein: CASSLLGDRSSEQYF; CDR3 DNA: TGTGCCAGCAGCTTGTTGGGGGACAGGAGTAGCGAGCAGTACTTC
clone size: -; J gene: TRBJ1-2; V gene: TRBV19; D gene: -; CDR3 protein: CASSSAGNGYGYTF; CDR3 DNA: TGTGCCAGTAGTAGCGCGGGTAATGGCTATGGCTACACCTTC
clone size: -; J gene: TRBJ2-7; V gene: TRBV4-1; D gene: TRBD1; CDR3 protein: CASSQGQGANEQYF; CDR3 DNA: TGCGCCAGCAGCCAAGGACAGGGGGCGAACGAGCAGTACTTC
clone size: -; J gene: TRBJ2-7; V gene: TRBV9; D gene: TRBD1; CDR3 protein: CASSVSGTASYEQYF; CDR3 DNA: TGTGCCAGCAGCGTAAGTGGGACAGCATCCTACGAGCAGTACTTC
clone size: -; J gene: TRBJ1-1; V gene: TRBV19; D gene: -; CDR3 protein: CASSIQPTGTEAFF; CDR3 DNA: TGTGCCAGTAGTATCCAACCGACTGGGACTGAAGCTTTCTTT
clone size: -; J gene: TRBJ1-2; V gene: TRBV7-9; D gene: -; CDR3 protein: CASSLEEENYGYTF; CDR3 DNA: TGTGCCAGCAGCTTAGAAGAAGAGAACTATGGCTACACCTTC
clone size: once; J gene: TRBJ1-5; V gene: TRBV2; D gene: TRBD1; CDR3 protein: CASSEVDRGFVGSQPQHF; CDR3 DNA: TGTGCCAGCAGTGAAGTGGACAGGGGATTTGTTGGTAGTCAGCCCCAGCATTTT
clone size: -; J gene: TRBJ1-4; V gene: TRBV7-2; D gene: TRBD1; CDR3 protein: CASSPRQGATNEKLFF; CDR3 DNA: TGTGCCAGCAGCCCGAGACAGGGCGCAACTAATGAAAAACTGTTTTTT
clone size: -; J gene: TRBJ2-1; V gene: TRBV7-3; D gene: -; CDR3 protein: CASRLYNEQFF; CDR3 DNA: TGTGCCAGCAGACTATACAATGAGCAGTTCTTC
clone size: -; J gene: TRBJ1-1; V gene: TRBV7-2; D gene: -; CDR3 protein: CASSPLRNTEAFF; CDR3 DNA: TGTGCCAGCAGCCCCTTGCGCAACACTGAAGCTTTCTTT
clone size: -; J gene: TRBJ1-1; V gene: TRBV28; D gene: -; CDR3 protein: CASSFAAFEAFF; CDR3 DNA: TGTGCCAGCAGCTTTGCGGCGTTTGAAGCTTTCTTT
clone size: once; J gene: TRBJ2-1; V gene: TRBV6-5; D gene: TRBD2; CDR3 protein: CASSYSAGVWRNEQFF; CDR3 DNA: TGTGCCAGCAGTTACAGCGCGGGGGTCTGGAGAAATGAGCAGTTCTTC
clone size: -; J gene: TRBJ2-2; V gene: TRBV4-2; D gene: -; CDR3 protein: CASSHQAKNTGELFF; CDR3 DNA: TGTGCCAGCAGCCACCAGGCCAAAAACACCGGGGAGCTGTTTTTT
clone size: -; J gene: TRBJ2-3; V gene: TRBV5-6; D gene: -; CDR3 protein: CASSLRPALPTDTQYF; CDR3 DNA: TGTGCCAGCAGCTTACGGCCGGCACTTCCCACAGATACGCAGTATTTT
clone size: -; J gene: TRBJ2-7; V gene: TRBV5-1; D gene: -; CDR3 protein: CASSFDSRSYEQYF; CDR3 DNA: TGCGCCAGCAGCTTCGACAGTCGCTCCTACGAGCAGTACTTC
clone size: -; J gene: TRBJ2-7; V gene: TRBV7-2; D gene: -; CDR3 protein: CASSLRTRSGQGEQYF; CDR3 DNA: TGTGCCAGCAGCCTAAGAACAAGGAGCGGACAAGGGGAGCAGTACTTC
clone size: -; J gene: TRBJ1-4; V gene: TRBV6-5; D gene: -; CDR3 protein: CASSSTGTTEKLFF; CDR3 DNA: TGTGCCAGCAGTTCAACCGGGACAACTGAAAAACTGTTTTTT
clone size: -; J gene: TRBJ2-1; V gene: TRBV24-1; D gene: -; CDR3 protein: CATLDYSYNEQFF; CDR3 DNA: TGTGCCACCCTAGACTACTCCTACAATGAGCAGTTCTTC
clone size: -; J gene: TRBJ1-2; V gene: TRBV28; D gene: TRBD1; CDR3 protein: CASSLSAGGYYGYTF; CDR3 DNA: TGTGCCAGCAGTTTATCGGCAGGGGGCTACTATGGCTACACCTTC
clone size: once; J gene: TRBJ2-7; V gene: TRBV5-6; D gene: -; CDR3 protein: CASNEGGTGGVARLYEQYF; CDR3 DNA: TGTGCCAGCAACGAGGGGGGGACAGGAGGGGTTGCCAGGTTATACGAGCAGTACTTC
clone size: once; J gene: TRBJ2-7; V gene: TRBV19; D gene: -; CDR3 protein: CASSSEASYEQYF; CDR3 DNA: TGTGCCAGTAGTTCGGAAGCCTCCTACGAGCAGTACTTC
clone size: -; J gene: TRBJ2-7; V gene: TRBV28; D gene: -; CDR3 protein: CASSSGARTYEQYF; CDR3 DNA: TGTGCCAGCAGTTCAGGGGCCCGGACCTACGAGCAGTACTTC
clone size: -; J gene: TRBJ2-1; V gene: TRBV27; D gene: -; CDR3 protein: CASSLAGVRSYNEQFF; CDR3 DNA: TGTGCCAGCAGTTTGGCAGGGGTCAGATCCTACAATGAGCAGTTCTTC
clone size: -; J gene: TRBJ1-1; V gene: TRBV3-1/TRBV3-2; D gene: -; CDR3 protein: CASRQTEGRTEAFF; CDR3 DNA: TGTGCCAGCAGGCAAACGGAGGGGCGGACTGAAGCTTTCTTT
clone size: -; J gene: TRBJ1-5; V gene: TRBV27; D gene: -; CDR3 protein: CASRPAGGDSNQPQHF; CDR3 DNA: TGTGCCAGCAGGCCCGCGGGGGGAGATAGCAATCAGCCCCAGCATTTT
clone size: -; J gene: TRBJ2-1; V gene: TRBV5-1; D gene: -; CDR3 protein: CASQRDSSYNEQFF; CDR3 DNA: TGCGCCAGCCAAAGGGATAGTTCCTACAATGAGCAGTTCTTC
clone size: once; J gene: TRBJ2-1; V gene: TRBV5-1; D gene: -; CDR3 protein: CASSLAGGAGNEQFF; CDR3 DNA: TGCGCCAGCAGCTTGGCCGGGGGAGCGGGCAATGAGCAGTTCTTC
clone size: -; J gene: TRBJ2-3; V gene: TRBV7-2; D gene: TRBD1; CDR3 protein: CASSTRTGGTDTQYF; CDR3 DNA: TGTGCCAGCAGCACCCGGACAGGGGGGACAGATACGCAGTATTTT
clone size: once; J gene: TRBJ1-4; V gene: TRBV4-2; D gene: -; CDR3 protein: CASSQARPLNEKLFF; CDR3 DNA: TGTGCCAGCAGCCAAGCTCGCCCCCTAAATGAAAAACTGTTTTTT
clone size: -; J gene: TRBJ2-2; V gene: TRBV6-4; D gene: -; CDR3 protein: CASSGTAARGTGELFF; CDR3 DNA: TGTGCCAGCAGTGGGACAGCGGCGCGGGGAACCGGGGAGCTGTTTTTT
clone size: -; J gene: TRBJ2-7; V gene: TRBV7-9; D gene: -; CDR3 protein: CASSPRFYEQYF; CDR3 DNA: TGTGCCAGCAGCCCGCGGTTCTACGAGCAGTACTTC
clone size: -; J gene: TRBJ2-3; V gene: TRBV28; D gene: -; CDR3 protein: CASSPLADTQYF; CDR3 DNA: TGTGCCAGCAGCCCCCTGGCAGATACGCAGTATTTT
clone size: few; J gene: TRBJ1-6; V gene: TRBV7-6; D gene: -; CDR3 protein: CASSRGGFNSPLHF; CDR3 DNA: TGTGCCAGCAGCAGAGGCGGGTTCAATTCACCCCTCCACTTT
clone size: -; J gene: TRBJ2-1; V gene: TRBV18; D gene: TRBD2; CDR3 protein: CASSGWQWTSGRFNEQFF; CDR3 DNA: TGTGCCAGCTCAGGGTGGCAGTGGACTAGCGGGAGGTTTAATGAGCAGTTCTTC
clone size: once; J gene: TRBJ2-3; V gene: TRBV24-1; D gene: -; CDR3 protein: CATSDSGKAGTDTQYF; CDR3 DNA: TGTGCCACCAGTGACTCAGGGAAAGCCGGCACAGATACGCAGTATTTT
clone size: -; J gene: TRBJ1-1; V gene: TRBV7-2; D gene: -; CDR3 protein: CASSKQGFGTEAFF; CDR3 DNA: TGTGCCAGCAGCAAACAGGGATTTGGCACTGAAGCTTTCTTT
clone size: -; J gene: TRBJ1-4; V gene: TRBV5-4; D gene: -; CDR3 protein: CASRRVGTNEKLFF; CDR3 DNA: TGTGCCAGCAGAAGGGTTGGAACTAATGAAAAACTGTTTTTT
clone size: -; J gene: TRBJ1-1; V gene: TRBV19; D gene: -; CDR3 protein: CASSHSGGYTEAFF; CDR3 DNA: TGTGCCAGTAGCCATAGTGGGGGGTACACTGAAGCTTTCTTT
clone size: -; J gene: TRBJ1-5; V gene: TRBV28; D gene: -; CDR3 protein: CASSSQGIKLGNQPQHF; CDR3 DNA: TGTGCCAGCAGTTCGCAGGGAATTAAACTCGGCAATCAGCCCCAGCATTTT
clone size: -; J gene: TRBJ1-2; V gene: TRBV28; D gene: TRBD1; CDR3 protein: CASSLGGQGRDYGYTF; CDR3 DNA: TGTGCCAGCAGTTTAGGCGGACAGGGGAGGGACTATGGCTACACCTTC
clone size: -; J gene: TRBJ2-6; V gene: TRBV4-1; D gene: TRBD2; CDR3 protein: CASHRLAGRSGANVLTF; CDR3 DNA: TGCGCCAGCCACCGACTAGCGGGACGCTCTGGGGCCAACGTCCTGACTTTC
clone size: -; J gene: TRBJ1-5; V gene: TRBV6-5; D gene: -; CDR3 protein: CASGWDGNQPQHF; CDR3 DNA: TGTGCCAGCGGATGGGACGGCAATCAGCCCCAGCATTTT
clone size: -; J gene: TRBJ1-6; V gene: TRBV7-2; D gene: TRBD1; CDR3 protein: CASSSMDRVGSPLHF; CDR3 DNA: TGTGCCAGCAGCTCGATGGACAGGGTCGGTTCACCCCTCCACTTT
clone size: -; J gene: TRBJ2-7; V gene: TRBV11-3; D gene: TRBD1; CDR3 protein: CASSLDGQGAYEQYF; CDR3 DNA: TGTGCCAGCAGCTTAGATGGCCAGGGGGCCTACGAGCAGTACTTC